These 25 T cell receptor beta chains were all obtained from the same sample, sequenced in a study of cytomegalovirus exposure and HLA in healthy donors. The PCR made use of 60 Vbeta and 13 Jbeta primers. Sequenced by immunoSEQ multiplex PCR; TCRdb stores in-frame clones only, minus some. This table has 100,000 to 150,000 clones, 60% to 85% appearing once. The sequenced sample consisted of PBMCs. The receptors derive from a man aged 30-40 years in good health and CMV-seronegative.

The rearrangement uses TRBV9 and TRBJ1-5, with D possibly TRBD1 on 5 matching bases. CDR1 is SGDLS, CDR2 YYNGEE, per germline. The V end was cut by 2 bases, the J end by 6 bases, with 15 bases between. This CDR3 comprises 15 residues. This CDR3 reads CASSVTGGPGQPQHF. The CDR3 nucleotides read TGTGCCAGCAGCGTTACGGGGGGTCCCGGTCAGCCCCAGCATTTT.

This chain links TRBV27 with TRBJ2-3; D gene unclear. Germline assignment: CDR1 MNHEY and CDR2 SMNVEV (reference sequence). CDR3 size: 17 residues. Trimming shortened V by 5 bases and J by 8 bases, and 26 bases separated the two germline ends. CDR3 sequence (DNA): TGTGCCAGCAGTCGGTCTCGAGACTCGAAGATGGGTGCTACGCAGTATTTT. This encodes CASSRSRDSKMGATQYF.

V usage is TRBV6-6 and J usage is TRBJ2-1, with 8 bases identical to TRBD2. This CDR3 contains 16 residues. J gave up 1 base and V 2 bases, and 4 bases lay outside the gene matches. CDR1 and CDR2 from the germline V gene are MNHNY and SVGAGI (reference sequence). CDR3 nucleotide sequence: TGTGCCAGCAGTTACCCGGGACTAGATTCCTACAATGAGCAGTTCTTC. Its translation: CASSYPGLDSYNEQFF.

This chain joins TRBV19 and TRBJ1-3; D perhaps matches TRBD1 (6 bases). V gave up 11 bases and J gave up 0 bases, with 11 bases separating them. The CDR3 contains 13 residues. Germline V gives CDR1 LNHDA, CDR2 SQIVND (reference sequence). Here the CDR3 DNA reads TGTGCCGCGGACAGTCTCTCTGGAAACACCATATATTTT. The encoded protein is CAADSLSGNTIYF.

The V gene is TRBV6-5, the J gene TRBJ1-2; D gene uncertain. Per germline, CDR1 MNHEY and CDR2 SVGAGI. Trimming removed 10 bases from V and 4 bases from J, with 13 bases in between. The length of the CDR3 is 12 residues. The CDR3 DNA reads TGTGCCACCCTAGGCCTCTCCTATGGCTACACCTTC. Its protein is CATLGLSYGYTF.

The chain recombines TRBV19 with TRBJ2-3; TRBD1 might be the D (5 bases). This CDR3 is 14 amino acids long. Trimming pared 2 bases from V and 2 bases from J, leaving 8 bases between. Germline V gene data show CDR1 as LNHDA and CDR2 as SQIVND (reference sequence). The CDR3 spells CASSITGSTDTQYF. For the CDR3, the DNA is TGTGCCAGTAGTATAACAGGCTCCACAGATACGCAGTATTTT.

V is TRBV4-1 and J is TRBJ2-3, with TRBD1 as a possible D gene (6 bases). The CDR3 is 14 amino acids. Trimming left V 6 bases short and J 4 bases short, with 14 bases between. Germline V lookup: CDR1 MGHRA, CDR2 YSYEKL. The CDR3 reads CASSLQGGADTQYF. CDR3 nucleotides: TGCGCCAGCAGTCTACAGGGTGGAGCAGATACGCAGTATTTT.

This clone turned up a few times. This chain uses TRBV28 with TRBJ2-7, with TRBD1 matching 7 bases. Trimming removed 1 base from V and 3 bases from J; junction bases left unmatched: 6. Germline-derived CDR1 and CDR2 are MDHEN and SYDVKM. The length of the CDR3 is 15 residues. DNA for the CDR3: TGTGCCAGCAGTTTATTTTCACAGGGGCGCTACGAGCAGTACTTC. It specifies CASSLFSQGRYEQYF.

The CDR3 protein is CASSSPGTRLYEQYF. CDR3 coding DNA: TGTGCCAGCAGTTCTCCCGGGACAAGACTATACGAGCAGTACTTC. The chain recombines TRBV2 with TRBJ2-7, with D possibly being TRBD1 (6 bases). V lost 5 bases and J lost 4, with 18 bases in between. Per germline, CDR1 SNHLY and CDR2 FYNNEI. The CDR3 runs 15 residues.

This chain joins TRBV5-4 and TRBJ2-2, with D possibly being TRBD1 (5 bases). Germline V gives CDR1 SGHNT, CDR2 YYREEE (reference sequence). The CDR3 extends over 15 amino acids. Trimming removed 2 bases from V and 2 bases from J, with 10 bases in between. CDR3 sequence reads: CASSLQDYNTGELFF. CDR3 coding DNA: TGTGCCAGCAGCTTACAGGATTATAACACCGGGGAGCTGTTTTTT.

The V call is TRBV7-9, the J call TRBJ2-5; 7 nucleotides align to TRBD2. The CDR3 has 14 residues. V shed 1 base, J shed 5 bases, and the junction held 4 bases outside the gene matches. From germline, CDR1 is SEHNR and CDR2 FQNEAQ (reference sequence). CDR3: CASSLDGGGETQYF. CDR3 in DNA: TGTGCCAGCAGCTTAGATGGCGGGGGTGAGACCCAGTACTTC.

The rearrangement links TRBV5-1 to TRBJ2-5; 8 bases match TRBD1. Germline trimming cut 0 bases from V and 8 bases from J; bases unmatched to any gene: 9. Germline V gene lookup returns CDR1 SGHRS and CDR2 YFSETQ. This CDR3 is built from 15 residues. The CDR3 here is CASSLAGQGWRTQYF. The CDR3 nucleotides are TGCGCCAGCAGCTTGGCCGGACAGGGTTGGAGAACCCAGTACTTC.

J is TRBJ2-1 and V is TRBV9, with 8 bases lining up with TRBD1. Germline values: CDR1 SGDLS, CDR2 YYNGEE. V gave up 0 bases and J gave up 9 bases; unmatched junction bases: 11. This CDR3 has 16 residues. The CDR3 is CASSVVAQGARSEQFF. In DNA, the CDR3 is TGTGCCAGCAGCGTAGTGGCCCAGGGGGCAAGAAGTGAGCAGTTCTTC.

The count of this clone is one. The rearrangement joins TRBV28 to TRBJ1-1; 7 bases fit TRBD1. Germline-derived CDR1 and CDR2 are MDHEN and SYDVKM. V shed 6 bases, J shed 7 bases, and the junction held 8 bases outside the gene matches. CDR3 size: 13 residues. The CDR3 nucleotides are TGTGCCAGCAGCGAGGGGACAGCCGGTGAAGCTTTCTTT. Its protein product is CASSEGTAGEAFF. Using reference TRBV28 and TRBJ1-1 for the parts outside the CDR3, the full variable domain is DVKVTQSSRYLVKRTGEKVFLECVQDMDHENMFWYRQDPGLGLRLIYFSYDVKMKEKGDIPEGYSVSREKKERFSLILESASTNQTSMYLCASSEGTAGEAFFGQGTRLTVV.

This chain uses TRBV18 with TRBJ2-7; 9 bases map to TRBD2. V was pared by 2 bases and J by 4 bases, with 3 bases of the junction left unmatched. The CDR3 runs 14 residues. Germline assignment: CDR1 KGHSH and CDR2 LQKENI. The CDR3 loop is CASSPKTSGYEQYF. The CDR3, as DNA: TGTGCCAGCTCACCAAAGACTAGCGGTTACGAGCAGTACTTC. The full variable domain, rest sourced from reference TRBV18 and TRBJ2-7, is NAGVMQNPRHLVRRRGQEARLRCSPMKGHSHVYWYRQLPEEGLKFMVYLQKENIIDESGMPKERFSAEFPKEGPSILRIQQVVRGDSAAYFCASSPKTSGYEQYFGPGTRLTVT.

This clone was seen just once. This chain joins TRBV11-2 and TRBJ2-5, with D unresolved. CDR3 size: 10 residues. With 5 bases removed from V and 5 bases from J, the gap between germline ends came to 3 bases. CDR1 and CDR2 (germline): SGHAT, FQNNGV. The CDR3 bases are TGTGCCAGCAGCCGGGAGACCCAGTACTTC. Its protein product is CASSRETQYF.

This chain uses TRBV18 with TRBJ2-7; 10 nucleotides agree with TRBD1. V lost 8 bases, J lost 4 bases, and 11 bases stayed unmatched. The germline gives CDR1 KGHSH, CDR2 LQKENI. CDR3 length: 15 amino acids. The CDR3 nucleotides read TGTGCCAGCAGACCGGGACAGGGGATGGGGTACGAGCAGTACTTC. As protein: CASRPGQGMGYEQYF.

V and J are TRBV6-4 and TRBJ2-3; 8 positions match TRBD1. The CDR3 consists of 16 residues. With V trimmed by 5 bases and J by 4 bases, 11 bases remained unmatched. CDR1 MRHNA and CDR2 SNTAGT come from the germline V gene. In DNA, the CDR3 is TGTGCCAGCAGTTCGGAATCCGGACAGGGTTCAGATACGCAGTATTTT. Its protein product is CASSSESGQGSDTQYF.

The chain carries TRBV7-2 and TRBJ1-3, with TRBD1 matching 7 bases. V lost 5 bases to trimming and J lost 3 bases; unmatched junction nucleotides: 16. The CDR3 extends over 18 amino acids. Germline V CDR1 and CDR2: SGHTA, FQGNSA. CDR3 DNA sequence: TGTGCCAGCAGCCATCAGACTTCCGGCAGGGGGTATGGAAACACCATATATTTT. This codes for CASSHQTSGRGYGNTIYF.

The J gene is TRBJ2-7, the V gene TRBV5-1, with 9 bases lining up with TRBD2. Unmatched junction bases numbered 10, after V lost 4 bases and J lost 5 bases. CDR1 and CDR2 (germline): SGHRS, YFSETQ. The CDR3 is 15 residues long. The CDR3 sequence is CASSPRGREGHEQYF. The CDR3, as DNA: TGCGCCAGCAGCCCCCGGGGGCGGGAGGGGCACGAGCAGTACTTC.

The gene calls are TRBV27 and TRBJ1-4; D gene ambiguous. This CDR3 is 12 amino acids long. The germline V gene encodes CDR1 MNHEY and CDR2 SMNVEV (reference sequence). Trimming cost V 5 bases and J 6 bases, with 7 bases left between them. CDR3 DNA: TGTGCCAGCAGTCTCGGGGATGAAAAACTGTTTTTT. It specifies CASSLGDEKLFF. The variable domain in full, with the rest retrieved from reference TRBV27 and TRBJ1-4, is EAQVTQNPRYLITVTGKKLTVTCSQNMNHEYMSWYRQDPGLGLRQIYYSMNVEVTDKGDVPEGYKVSRKEKRNFPLILESPSPNQTSLYFCASSLGDEKLFFGSGTQLSVL.

This clone has just one count. V gene TRBV7-2 combines with J gene TRBJ2-7, with a possible D match to TRBD1 (6 bases). V lost 8 bases, J lost 3 bases, and 17 bases lay in between. The CDR3 length is 14 residues. Germline V lookup: CDR1 SGHTA, CDR2 FQGNSA. The CDR3 nucleotides are TGTGCCAGCGGCTACGTAGGGGGATACTACGAGCAGTACTTC. Encoded protein: CASGYVGGYYEQYF.

V gene TRBV25-1 combines with J gene TRBJ2-1, with TRBD2 matching over 11 bases. The ends lost 6 bases at V and 10 bases at J; junction bases unmatched: 8. Germline CDR1 reads MGHDK; CDR2 reads SYGVNS. The CDR3 spans 14 residues. CDR3 loop: CASRKTSGGSEQFF. CDR3 nucleotides: TGTGCCAGCAGGAAAACTAGCGGGGGCTCCGAGCAGTTCTTC.

The chain is built from TRBV9 and TRBJ2-3, with D possibly TRBD2 on 5 matching bases. The germline V gene has CDR1 SGDLS and CDR2 YYNGEE. CDR3 length equals 17 residues. The V gene lost 0 bases and the J gene lost 2 bases, with 16 bases spanning the gap. The CDR3 sequence: CASSVVKGGLNTDTQYF. The CDR3, as DNA: TGTGCCAGCAGCGTAGTGAAAGGCGGACTCAACACAGATACGCAGTATTTT.

There are a few counts of this clone. This chain joins TRBV14 and TRBJ2-6; D is unclear. The ends were cut back, 2 bases at V and 9 bases at J, with 5 bases in the middle. The CDR3 runs 12 residues. CDR1 is SGHDN and CDR2 is FVKESK in the germline V gene. The CDR3 reads CASSQSHNVLTF. The CDR3 region has the DNA TGTGCCAGCAGCCAATCCCACAACGTCCTGACTTTC. The full variable domain, rest sourced from reference TRBV14 and TRBJ2-6, is EAGVTQFPSHSVIEKGQTVTLRCDPISGHDNLYWYRRVMGKEIKFLLHFVKESKQDESGMPNNRFLAERTGGTYSTLKVQPAELEDSGVYFCASSQSHNVLTFGAGSRLTVL.